The entry below describes one TCR beta chain. This clone was seen a handful of times. It lacks a known antigen. No clone much larger than this one lies a single base away; base qualities are absent. The sample originates from a study of blood T cell repertoires in COVID-19 (dated by TCRdb to about 2020). General notes on the study: The collaborator samples originated in the United States, Italy and Spain and spanned the acute and convalescent phases of COVID-19. The material from the prospective study consisted of cDNA or gDNA derived from T cells, B-cell-depleted T cells, or PBMCs. Subjects who had been exposed to COVID-19, were actively infected with it, or had recovered from it provided the deeply sampled blood TCRbeta repertoires that made up the dataset. A freely available public database, intended as a resource for researchers studying the immune response to SARS-CoV-2, is where the repertoires were released. The samples were drawn from the first 160 participants of the ongoing ImmuneRACE study and from 1,254 subjects provided by 6 global collaborators. The sample metadata nearly always contained a de-identified subject ID, COVID-19 status, age in years and sex. HLA class I and class II types, where available, came from metadata supplied by the sample provider rather than from assay-based typing.

Via the germline V gene, CDR1 is SGHRS and CDR2 YFSETQ. Its CDR3 holds 14 amino acids, cysteine through phenylalanine. The CDR3 DNA has 42 bases and is translated from base 1. V is pruned by 6 bases and J by 7 bases, leaving 7 bases of the junction without a gene match. What the study reported, not specific to this receptor: Clinical and demographic metadata were provided uncurated, with the amount varying by source and participant.

TCRbeta CDR3 regions were amplified from genomic DNA by means of the immunoSEQ Assay, a bias-controlled multiplex PCR. The original methods were these. Within the assay, amplification of reference gene primers was used to estimate how many nucleated cells each sample contained. To quantify the absolute abundance of each unique TCRbeta CDR3 rearrangement, sequence reads were collapsed and filtered. For each sample, productive Simpson clonality was calculated as the square root of Simpson's diversity index across productive rearrangements. TCRdb carries this immuneACCESS record with in-frame sequences only. Its versions omit some clonotypes, under half of them owing to an unresolved V gene in the studies checked, with the rest unexplained. That table gives V, J and clone size, and the DNA gave D and trimming. This sample gives about 140,000 clones in total; approximately 84% of them show up just once. Less than 2% of the sample is held by the ten biggest clonotypes.

The collaborating institutions used their own protocols to collect whole blood in K2EDTA tubes. For TCRbeta analysis, collaborator samples were shipped as frozen whole blood, as isolated PBMCs, or as DNA extracted from either sample type. The V gene is TRBV5-1 and the J gene is TRBJ2-1, with 10 bases matching TRBD2. This TCR came from a woman aged 55 to 70 with acute or convalescent COVID-19. The sequenced material came from peripheral blood. The CDR3 region reads CASMIAGGRNEQFF. The DNA sequence is as follows: TGCGCCAGCATGATAGCGGGAGGTAGGAATGAGCAGTTCTTC.